The T cell receptor (beta chain) described here comes from a study of blood T cell repertoires in COVID-19. Overall study context: The United States, Italy and Spain supplied acute and convalescent COVID-19 samples. Sources were T cells, B-cell-depleted T cells, or PBMCs; the material itself was cDNA or gDNA.

There are 15 residues in the CDR3. Germline lookup yields CDR1 GTSNPN and CDR2 SVGIG (reference sequence). V dropped 0 bases and J dropped 4; count of bases not matched to a gene: 5. Per the original methods: How many nucleated cells were present was estimated from reference gene primer amplification. The repertoire was sequenced with immunoSEQ multiplex PCR; TCRdb's copy has only in-frame clones and lacks some. V and J calls and clone size come straight from that table; D and trimming were deduced from the DNA. The sample has 100,000 or so clones; roughly 76% are singletons. Material: peripheral blood. This chain uses TRBV30 with TRBJ1-5; 8 bases agree with TRBD1. The clonotype was recovered from a human donor in a cohort sampled during active COVID-19. The CDR3, as DNA: TGTGCCTGGAGTGTTCGACAGGGGCCTAATCAGCCCCAGCATTTT. Protein sequence: CAWSVRQGPNQPQHF.